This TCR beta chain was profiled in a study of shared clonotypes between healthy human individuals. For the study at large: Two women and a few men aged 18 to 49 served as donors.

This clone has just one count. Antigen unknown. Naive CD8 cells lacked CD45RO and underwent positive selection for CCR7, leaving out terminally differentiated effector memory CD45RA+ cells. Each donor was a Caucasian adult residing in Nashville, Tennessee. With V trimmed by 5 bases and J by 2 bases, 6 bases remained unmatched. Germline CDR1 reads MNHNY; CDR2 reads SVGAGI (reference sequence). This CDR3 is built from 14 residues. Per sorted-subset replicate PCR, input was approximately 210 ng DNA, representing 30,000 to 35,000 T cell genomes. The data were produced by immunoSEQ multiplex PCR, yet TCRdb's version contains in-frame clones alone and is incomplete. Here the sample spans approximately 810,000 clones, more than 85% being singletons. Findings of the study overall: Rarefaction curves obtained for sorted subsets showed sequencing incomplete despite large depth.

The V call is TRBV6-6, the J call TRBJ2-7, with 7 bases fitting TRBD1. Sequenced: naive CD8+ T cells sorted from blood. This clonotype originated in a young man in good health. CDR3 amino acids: CASSTGTATYEQYF. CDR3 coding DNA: TGTGCCAGCAGTACCGGGACAGCAACCTACGAGCAGTACTTC.